What follows describes a single T cell receptor (beta chain). The antigen is unknown. The repertoire was sequenced with immunoSEQ multiplex PCR; TCRdb's copy has only in-frame clones and lacks some. The table lists some 100,000 clones, around 93% of them singletons. The source of the sample is a study of graft-versus-host responses after intestinal transplantation. Study-wide context: Every transplant recipient was induced with anti-thymocyte globulin, then maintained on tacrolimus and steroids for two to three years. Study observations and caveats: Detection of GvH clones occurred in recipient marrow, and some had their first appearance in ileum or blood. Peak levels of circulating GvH clones tracked with early post-transplant HvG declines. Where graft-donor T cell macrochimerism was present, patients had high graft-versus-host to host-versus-graft clonal ratios in allografts.

Germline assignment: CDR1 SGHTA and CDR2 FQGTGA. The CDR3 loop spans 16 amino acids. V dropped 5 bases and J dropped 0; count of bases not matched to a gene: 8. J is TRBJ1-2 and V is TRBV7-3, with 8 bases that match TRBD1. The specimen comprised unstimulated CD8+ T cells sorted from spleen or lymph node cells, sampled before transplant. This TCR was sampled from a human donor who was the organ donor for an intestinal transplant. The CDR3 coding sequence is TGTGCCAGCAGCCTCGGGACAGGAGAAGCTAACTATGGCTACACCTTC. This translates into CASSLGTGEANYGYTF.